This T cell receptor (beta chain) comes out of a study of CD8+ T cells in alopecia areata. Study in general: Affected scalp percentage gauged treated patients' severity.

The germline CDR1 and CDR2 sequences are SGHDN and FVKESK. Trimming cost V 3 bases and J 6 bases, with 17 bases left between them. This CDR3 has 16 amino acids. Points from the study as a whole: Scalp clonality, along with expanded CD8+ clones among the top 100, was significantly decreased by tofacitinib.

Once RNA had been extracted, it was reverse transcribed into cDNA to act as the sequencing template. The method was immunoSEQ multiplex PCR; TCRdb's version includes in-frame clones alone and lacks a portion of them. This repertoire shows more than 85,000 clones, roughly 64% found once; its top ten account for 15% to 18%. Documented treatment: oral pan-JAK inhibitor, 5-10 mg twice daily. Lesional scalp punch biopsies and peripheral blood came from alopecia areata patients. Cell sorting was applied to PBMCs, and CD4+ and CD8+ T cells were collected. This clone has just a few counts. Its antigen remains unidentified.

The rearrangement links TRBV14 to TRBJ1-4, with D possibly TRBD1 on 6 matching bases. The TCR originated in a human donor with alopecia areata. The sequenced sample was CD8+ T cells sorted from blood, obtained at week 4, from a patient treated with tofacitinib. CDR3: CASSHSIGGRDEKLFF. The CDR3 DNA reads TGTGCCAGCAGCCATTCTATCGGGGGCAGGGATGAAAAACTGTTTTTT.